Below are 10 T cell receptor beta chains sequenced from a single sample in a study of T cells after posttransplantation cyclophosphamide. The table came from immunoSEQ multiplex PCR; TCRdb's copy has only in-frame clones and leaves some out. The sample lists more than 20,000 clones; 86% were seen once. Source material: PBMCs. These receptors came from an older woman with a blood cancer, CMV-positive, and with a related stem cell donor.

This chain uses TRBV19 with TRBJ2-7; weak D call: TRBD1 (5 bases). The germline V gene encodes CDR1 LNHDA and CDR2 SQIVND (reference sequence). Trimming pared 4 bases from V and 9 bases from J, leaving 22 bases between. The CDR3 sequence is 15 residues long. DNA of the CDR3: TGTGCCAGTAGTACTACCCTTCGACAGCAACAACGGCAGTACTTC. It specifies CASSTTLRQQQRQYF.

The CDR3 nucleotides are TGCGCCAGCAGCCAGATACAAACCGGGACTAGCGAGTACAATGAGCAGTTCTTC. Amino acids: CASSQIQTGTSEYNEQFF. The V and J genes are TRBV4-1 and TRBJ2-1; TRBD2 aligns across 10 bases. Germline V lookup: CDR1 MGHRA, CDR2 YSYEKL. The junction had 12 bases not matched to a gene; V was cut back by 3 bases and J by 4 bases. CDR3 length equals 18 residues.

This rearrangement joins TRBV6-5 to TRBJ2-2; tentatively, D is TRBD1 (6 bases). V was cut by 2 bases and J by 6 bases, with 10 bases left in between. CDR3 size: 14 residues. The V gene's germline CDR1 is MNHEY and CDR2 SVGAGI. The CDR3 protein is CASSYDRRAGELFF. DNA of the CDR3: TGTGCCAGCAGTTACGACAGGAGAGCCGGGGAGCTGTTTTTT.

CDR3 residues: CASSVRPGQAFYEQYF. CDR3 nucleotides: TGTGCCAGCTCGGTGCGACCAGGACAGGCCTTCTACGAGCAGTACTTC. This chain links TRBV18 with TRBJ2-7; 7 bases are shared with TRBD1. Germline CDR1 and CDR2: KGHSH and LQKENI. With 6 bases clipped from V and 3 bases from J, the junction kept 14 bases outside the gene matches. This CDR3 is built from 16 residues.

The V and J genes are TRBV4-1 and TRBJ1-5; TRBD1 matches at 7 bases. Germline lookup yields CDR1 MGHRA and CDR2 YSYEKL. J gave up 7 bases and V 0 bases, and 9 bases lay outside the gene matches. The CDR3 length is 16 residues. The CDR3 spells CASSQDGTEAWQPQHF. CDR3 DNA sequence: TGCGCCAGCAGCCAAGATGGGACAGAGGCTTGGCAGCCCCAGCATTTT.

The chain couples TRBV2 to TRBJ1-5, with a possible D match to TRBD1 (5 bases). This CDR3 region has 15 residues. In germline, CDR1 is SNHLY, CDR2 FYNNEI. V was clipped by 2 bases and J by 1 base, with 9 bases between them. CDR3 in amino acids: CASSETGASNQPQHF. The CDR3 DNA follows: TGTGCCAGCAGTGAAACAGGAGCGAGCAATCAGCCCCAGCATTTT.

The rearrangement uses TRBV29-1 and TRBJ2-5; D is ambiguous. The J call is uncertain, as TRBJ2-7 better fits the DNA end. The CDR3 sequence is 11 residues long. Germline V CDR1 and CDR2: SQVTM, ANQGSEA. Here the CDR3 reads CSVGLSYEQYF. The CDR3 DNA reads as TGCAGCGTTGGTTTATCCTACGAGCAGTACTTC.

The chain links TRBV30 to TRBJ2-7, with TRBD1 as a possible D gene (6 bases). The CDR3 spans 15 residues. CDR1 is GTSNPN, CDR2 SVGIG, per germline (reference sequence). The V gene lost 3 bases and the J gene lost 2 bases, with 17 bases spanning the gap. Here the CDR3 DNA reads TGTGCCTGGAGGCCCCTAGACAGGTCCACCTACGAGCAGTACTTC. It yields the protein CAWRPLDRSTYEQYF. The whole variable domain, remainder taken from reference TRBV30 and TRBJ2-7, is SQTIHQWPATLVQPVGSPLSLECTVEGTSNPNLYWYRQAAGRGLQLLFYSVGIGQISSEVPQNLSASRPQDRQFILSSKKLLLSDSGFYLCAWRPLDRSTYEQYFGPGTRLTVT.

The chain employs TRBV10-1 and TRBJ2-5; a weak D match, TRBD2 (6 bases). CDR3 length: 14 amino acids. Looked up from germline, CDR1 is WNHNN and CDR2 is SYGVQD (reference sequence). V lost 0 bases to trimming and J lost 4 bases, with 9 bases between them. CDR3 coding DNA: TGCGCCAGCAGTGAGTCCAGCGGGCGAGAGACCCAGTACTTC. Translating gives CASSESSGRETQYF.

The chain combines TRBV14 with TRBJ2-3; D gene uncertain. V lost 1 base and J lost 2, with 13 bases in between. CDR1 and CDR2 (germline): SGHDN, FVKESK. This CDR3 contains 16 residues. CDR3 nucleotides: TGTGCCAGCAGCCAAGGGAGTGCTTATCTCACAGATACGCAGTATTTT. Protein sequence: CASSQGSAYLTDTQYF.